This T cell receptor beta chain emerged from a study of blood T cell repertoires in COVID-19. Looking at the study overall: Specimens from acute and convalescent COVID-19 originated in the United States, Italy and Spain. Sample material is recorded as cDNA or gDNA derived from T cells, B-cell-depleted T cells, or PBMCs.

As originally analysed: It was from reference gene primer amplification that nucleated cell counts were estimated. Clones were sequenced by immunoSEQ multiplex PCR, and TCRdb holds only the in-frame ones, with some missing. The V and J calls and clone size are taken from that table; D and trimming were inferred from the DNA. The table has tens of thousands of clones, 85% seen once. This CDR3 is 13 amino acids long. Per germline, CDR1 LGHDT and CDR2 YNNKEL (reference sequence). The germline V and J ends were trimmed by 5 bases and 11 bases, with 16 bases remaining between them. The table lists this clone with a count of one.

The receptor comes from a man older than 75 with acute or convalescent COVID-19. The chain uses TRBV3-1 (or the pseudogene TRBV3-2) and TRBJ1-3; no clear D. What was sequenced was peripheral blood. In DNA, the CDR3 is TGTGCCAGCAGCAGCCGGGAAGGGTCCCCCATATATTTT. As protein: CASSSREGSPIYF.